One T cell receptor (beta chain) is described in this entry. As yet, its antigen is unknown. Germline V gene lookup returns CDR1 SGHTA and CDR2 FQGNSA. This CDR3 is built from 15 residues. TCRdb reprocessed the 5' RACE reads and reports one entry per CDR3 protein, with no DNA. In all, the sample yields under 200,000 distinct CDR3 sequences. The data belong to a study of T cells expressing NK-cell markers. The wider study: All TCR beta repertoires analysed originated from sorted CD3+CD56+NKG2C+, CD3+CD56+NKG2C- and CD3+CD56-NKG2C+ T cells. HCMV seropositivity marked most of the eight sequenced donors; one was seronegative.

Notes on the study in general: The share of CD8+ T cells held by dominant NKG2C+ clonotypes was roughly 1.0-8% in over 5 donors.

The sample was blood T cells: a sorted CD56 or NKG2C T cell subset, CD4+ or CD8+ T cells, or bulk PBMC T cells (not recorded which). The rearrangement links TRBV7-2 to TRBJ2-1; TCRdb calls TRBD1, which cannot be checked without DNA. This sequence originates from a woman aged 18 to 75 in good health. The CDR3 protein is CASSLIAGAMDEQFF. The whole variable domain, filled in from reference TRBV7-2 and TRBJ2-1, reads GAGVSQSPSNKVTEKGKDVELRCDPISGHTALYWYRQSLGQGLEFLIYFQGNSAPDKSGLPSDRFSAERTGGSVSTLTIQRTQQEDSAVYLCASSLIAGAMDEQFFGPGTRLTVL.